This is a list of T cell receptor beta chains from one sample in a study of blood T cell repertoires in COVID-19. The assay was immunoSEQ multiplex PCR, and TCRdb's table has in-frame clones only and misses some. The profile shows some 50,000 clones, approximately 88% of them singletons. Sequencing used peripheral blood. The receptor source for this set is a man between 65 and 80 years old with acute or convalescent COVID-19. The CDR3 runs from the conserved cysteine through the conserved F or W. Each record gives: V gene, clone size, D gene, J gene, CDR3 DNA, CDR3 protein. The D gene is left open where the match is weak. Size values are once, few and many counts, or a class for expanded clones, and some rows have none.

>TRBV27|once|TRBD1|TRBJ2-7
TGTGCCAGCCGGGACAGGGCTTACGAGCAGTACTTC
CASRDRAYEQYF
>TRBV28|NA|TRBD2|TRBJ2-1
TGTGCCAGTCTGAAAGCGGGGGCTTCCTACAATGAGCAGTTCTTC
CASLKAGASYNEQFF
>TRBV5-1|NA|TRBD2|TRBJ2-3
TGCGCCAGCAGCTTGAGAAGCGGGGGACCTTCAGATACGCAGTATTTT
CASSLRSGGPSDTQYF
>TRBV29-1|few|NA|TRBJ1-1
TGCAGCGGCTCACAGGGAAACACTGAAGCTTTCTTT
CSGSQGNTEAFF
>TRBV6-5|few|TRBD1|TRBJ2-5
TGTGCCAGCAGGGACAGGGTACAAGAGACCCAGTACTTC
CASRDRVQETQYF
>TRBV5-6|NA|TRBD1|TRBJ1-2
TGTGCCAGCAGCTCCTGGACAGGGTGGGGTGGCTACACCTTC
CASSSWTGWGGYTF
>TRBV7-8|many|TRBD1|TRBJ1-1
TGTGCCAGCAGCTTACCGCGAGGGGGCCTGAACACTGAAGCTTTCTTT
CASSLPRGGLNTEAFF
>TRBV3-1/TRBV3-2|NA|NA|TRBJ2-7
TGTGCCAGCAGCCAAGCTTACGAGCAGTACTTC
CASSQAYEQYF
>TRBV5-5|NA|NA|TRBJ1-1
TGTGCCAGCAGCTTGAGAGGCGCAATGAACACTGAAGCTTTCTTT
CASSLRGAMNTEAFF
>TRBV7-8|NA|NA|TRBJ2-1
TGTGCCAGCAGCTTAGCAAGTGGATTTTGGAGGCCGAATAGCTCCTACAATGAGCAGTTCTTC
CASSLASGFWRPNSSYNEQFF
>TRBV11-3|NA|NA|TRBJ1-3
TGTGCCAGCAGCTTAGGCAGTTCTGGAAACACCATATATTTT
CASSLGSSGNTIYF
>TRBV28|NA|NA|TRBJ2-1
TGTGCCAGCAGTGTACATGACAGGTCCCCGAAGGGGTTCTTC
CASSVHDRSPKGFF
>TRBV11-2|NA|TRBD1|TRBJ1-3
TGTGCCAGCAGCAACCAAAGACAGGGGGTATTGGGAAACACCATATATTTT
CASSNQRQGVLGNTIYF
>TRBV5-4|NA|NA|TRBJ2-3
TGTGCCAGCAGCTTGGCAGCGGCCACAGATACGCAGTATTTT
CASSLAAATDTQYF
>TRBV4-3|NA|NA|TRBJ1-6
TGCGCCAGCAGCCAAGCGGGACATAGCTCACCCCTCCACTTT
CASSQAGHSSPLHF
>TRBV6-6|NA|NA|TRBJ1-1
TGTGCCAGTAACCCCTTGGGGACGCGGGGGAACACTGAAGCTTTCTTT
CASNPLGTRGNTEAFF
>TRBV5-1|NA|NA|TRBJ2-5
TGCGCCAGCAGCTCAAGTGGGCCGGAGACCCAGTACTTC
CASSSSGPETQYF
>TRBV15|once|NA|TRBJ1-2
TGTGCCACCAGCAGAGCAAAAGGAGGGGACGGCTACACCTTC
CATSRAKGGDGYTF
>TRBV18|NA|TRBD2|TRBJ2-3
TGTGCCAGCTCACCGACGACTAGCGGGAGTGATACGCAGTATTTT
CASSPTTSGSDTQYF
>TRBV4-3|few|TRBD1|TRBJ1-5
TGCGCCAGCAGCCAAGAAAGAACAGGGGATCAGCCCCAGCATTTT
CASSQERTGDQPQHF
>TRBV28|NA|TRBD1|TRBJ2-3
TGTGCCAGCAGCCTCGGGACAGGGCGTACAGATACGCAGTATTTT
CASSLGTGRTDTQYF
>TRBV15|few|NA|TRBJ2-7
TGTGCCACCAGCAGGGGGCAACTTCCTTACGAGCAGTACTTC
CATSRGQLPYEQYF
>TRBV7-9|NA|NA|TRBJ2-7
TGTGCCAGCAGCTGGACAGCCCTCTCCTACGAGCAGTACTTC
CASSWTALSYEQYF
>TRBV29-1|NA|NA|TRBJ1-3
TGCAGCGGGGGGCTGAGCTCTGGAAACACCATATATTTT
CSGGLSSGNTIYF
>TRBV27|NA|TRBD1|TRBJ1-5
TGTGCCAGCTCACCCCGGGGACAGGTTCAGCCCCAGCATTTT
CASSPRGQVQPQHF
>TRBV5-1|NA|NA|TRBJ1-1
TGCGCCAGCAGCTTGGGGCAGGGTGGCACTGAAGCTTTCTTT
CASSLGQGGTEAFF
>TRBV7-2|NA|NA|TRBJ2-2
TGTGCCAGCAGCTTAGCGCGGCGGTCCACCGGGGAGCTGTTTTTT
CASSLARRSTGELFF
>TRBV5-1|NA|NA|TRBJ1-4
TGCGCCAGCAAGGCACAGGGAATTAATGAAAAACTGTTTTTT
CASKAQGINEKLFF
>TRBV5-1|NA|TRBD1|TRBJ2-2
TGCGCCAGCAGCTCTAAACTGGGACAGGGGACCGGGGAGCTGTTTTTT
CASSSKLGQGTGELFF
>TRBV6-2/TRBV6-3|NA|TRBD1|TRBJ1-6
TGTGCCAGCAGTCCCCACGAAGACAGGGGGCGTAGTCGATCACCCCTCCACTTT
CASSPHEDRGRSRSPLHF
>TRBV7-2|NA|NA|TRBJ2-2
TGTGCCAGCAGCTTAGTGGTCGCGGGAGGGGAGCTGTTTTTT
CASSLVVAGGELFF
>TRBV7-3|NA|NA|TRBJ2-3
TGTGCCAGCAGCTTAAGTACAGTCGAAGATACGCAGTATTTT
CASSLSTVEDTQYF
>TRBV7-5|NA|NA|TRBJ1-5
TGTGTCAGAAGCTTAGCCGGGACAGGGAACCGTCAGCCCCAGCATTTT
CVRSLAGTGNRQPQHF
>TRBV5-1|NA|NA|TRBJ1-2
TGCGCCAGCTGTCGGGATTGTAACTATGGCTACACCTTC
CASCRDCNYGYTF
>TRBV5-1|NA|TRBD1|TRBJ1-1
TGCGCCAGCAGCGCCTCCGGGACAGGGACTGAAGCTTTCTTT
CASSASGTGTEAFF
>TRBV5-6|NA|NA|TRBJ2-1
TGTGCCAGCACGGGCTCCTACAATGAGCAGTTCTTC
CASTGSYNEQFF
>TRBV5-5|NA|NA|TRBJ2-7
TGTGCCAGCAGCCCAGGACTCACAGACTTGGGGGAGCAGTACTTC
CASSPGLTDLGEQYF
>TRBV29-1|NA|NA|TRBJ2-2
TGCAGCGTTGGACAGCAAGGGGTATACGGGGAGCTGTTTTTT
CSVGQQGVYGELFF
>TRBV15|once|NA|TRBJ1-2
TGTGCCACCAGCTTCGACGGAATTCACAGGGCCGGGGAGGGTGGCTACACCTTC
CATSFDGIHRAGEGGYTF
>TRBV7-8|NA|TRBD1|TRBJ1-4
TGTGCCAGCAGCGGACCTACAGGGGGCGAGTTGGAGAAACTGTTTTTT
CASSGPTGGELEKLFF
>TRBV6-5|NA|NA|TRBJ1-1
TGTGCCAGCAGTTACTCGGCAGTACACACTGAAGCTTTCTTT
CASSYSAVHTEAFF
>TRBV27|NA|NA|TRBJ1-1
TGTGCCAGCAGTGTCAGGGTCGCAGGTTTGGCTTTCTTT
CASSVRVAGLAFF
>TRBV19|NA|TRBD1|TRBJ1-2
TGTGCCAGCGAACAGGGGGGAGGCTACACCTTC
CASEQGGGYTF
>TRBV10-2|NA|NA|TRBJ1-1
TGCGCCAGCAGTGAGGGGGGCTCTAAAACTGAAGCTTTCTTT
CASSEGGSKTEAFF